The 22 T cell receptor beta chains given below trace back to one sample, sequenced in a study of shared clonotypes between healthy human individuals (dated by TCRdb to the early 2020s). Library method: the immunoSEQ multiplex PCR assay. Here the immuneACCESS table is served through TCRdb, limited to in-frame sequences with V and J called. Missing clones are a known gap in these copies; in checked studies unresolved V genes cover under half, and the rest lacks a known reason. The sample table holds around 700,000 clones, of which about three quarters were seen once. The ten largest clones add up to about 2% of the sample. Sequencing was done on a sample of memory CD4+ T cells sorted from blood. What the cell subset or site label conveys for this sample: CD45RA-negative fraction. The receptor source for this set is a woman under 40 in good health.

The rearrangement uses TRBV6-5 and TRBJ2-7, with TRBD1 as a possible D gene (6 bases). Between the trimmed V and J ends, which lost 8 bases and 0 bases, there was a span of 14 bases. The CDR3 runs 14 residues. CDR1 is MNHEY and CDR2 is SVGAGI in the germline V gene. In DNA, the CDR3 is TGTGCCAGCTCAGGACTGGGACACTCCTACGAGCAGTACTTC. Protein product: CASSGLGHSYEQYF.

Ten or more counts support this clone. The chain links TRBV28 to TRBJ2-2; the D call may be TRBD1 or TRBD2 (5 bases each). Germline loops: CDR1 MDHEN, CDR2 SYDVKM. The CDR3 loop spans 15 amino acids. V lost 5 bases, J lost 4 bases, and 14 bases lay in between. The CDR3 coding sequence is TGTGCCAGCAGTCCCCGGACTGACAGCACCGGGGAGCTGTTTTTT. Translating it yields CASSPRTDSTGELFF.

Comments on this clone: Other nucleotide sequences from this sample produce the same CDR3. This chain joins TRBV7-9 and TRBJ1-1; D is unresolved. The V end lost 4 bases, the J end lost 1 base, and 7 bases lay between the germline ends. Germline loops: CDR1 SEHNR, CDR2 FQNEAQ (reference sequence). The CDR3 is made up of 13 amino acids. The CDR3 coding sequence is TGTGCCAGCAGCTCTCCAGGGAACACTGAAGCTTTCTTT. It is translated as CASSSPGNTEAFF.

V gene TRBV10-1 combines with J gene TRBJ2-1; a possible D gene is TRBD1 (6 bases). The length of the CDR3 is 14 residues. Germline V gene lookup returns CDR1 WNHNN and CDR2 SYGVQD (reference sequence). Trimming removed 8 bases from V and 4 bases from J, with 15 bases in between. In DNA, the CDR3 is TGCGCCAGCGCTAGGGGGAACCATTACAATGAGCAGTTCTTC. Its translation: CASARGNHYNEQFF.

CDR3 coding DNA: TGTGCCAGCAGCCCGAGTAGCGGGATGGGCGAGCAGTACTTC. The encoded protein is CASSPSSGMGEQYF. The rearrangement joins TRBV11-2 to TRBJ2-7; 8 nucleotides line up with TRBD2. This CDR3 region has 14 residues. The V and J ends lost 5 bases and 6 bases, in that order; junction bases with no gene match: 9. Germline CDR1 SGHAT, CDR2 FQNNGV.

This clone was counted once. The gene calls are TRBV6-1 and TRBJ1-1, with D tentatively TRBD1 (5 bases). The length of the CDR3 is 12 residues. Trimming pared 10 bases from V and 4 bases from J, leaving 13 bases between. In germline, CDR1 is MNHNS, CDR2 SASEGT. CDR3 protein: CAIGDSVTEAFF. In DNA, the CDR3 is TGTGCCATCGGGGACTCGGTCACTGAAGCTTTCTTT.

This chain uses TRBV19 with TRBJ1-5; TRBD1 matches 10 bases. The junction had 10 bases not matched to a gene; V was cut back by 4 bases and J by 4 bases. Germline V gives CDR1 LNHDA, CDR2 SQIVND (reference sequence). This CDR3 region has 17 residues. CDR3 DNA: TGTGCCAGTAGTACCCGATCGACAGGGGGCGTGAATCAGCCCCAGCATTTT. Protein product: CASSTRSTGGVNQPQHF.

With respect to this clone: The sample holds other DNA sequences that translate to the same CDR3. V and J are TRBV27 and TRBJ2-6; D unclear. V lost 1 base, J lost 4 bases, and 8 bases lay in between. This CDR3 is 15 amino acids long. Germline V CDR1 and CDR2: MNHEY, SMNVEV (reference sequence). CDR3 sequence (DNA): TGTGCCAGCAGTTTATGGGGTCCCGGGGCCAACGTCCTGACTTTC. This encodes CASSLWGPGANVLTF. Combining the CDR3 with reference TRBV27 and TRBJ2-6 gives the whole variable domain EAQVTQNPRYLITVTGKKLTVTCSQNMNHEYMSWYRQDPGLGLRQIYYSMNVEVTDKGDVPEGYKVSRKEKRNFPLILESPSPNQTSLYFCASSLWGPGANVLTFGAGSRLTVL.

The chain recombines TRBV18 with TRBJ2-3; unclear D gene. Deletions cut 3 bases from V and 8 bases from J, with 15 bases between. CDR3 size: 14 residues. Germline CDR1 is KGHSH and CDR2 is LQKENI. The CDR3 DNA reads TGTGCCAGCTCACCCGACCAGACCAAGGGTACGCAGTATTTT. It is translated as CASSPDQTKGTQYF.

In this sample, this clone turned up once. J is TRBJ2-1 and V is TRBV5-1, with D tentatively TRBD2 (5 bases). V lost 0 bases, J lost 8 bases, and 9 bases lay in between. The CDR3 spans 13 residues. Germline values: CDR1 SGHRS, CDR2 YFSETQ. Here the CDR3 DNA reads TGCGCCAGCAGCTTGGCCGTAGCGTATGAGCAGTTCTTC. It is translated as CASSLAVAYEQFF.

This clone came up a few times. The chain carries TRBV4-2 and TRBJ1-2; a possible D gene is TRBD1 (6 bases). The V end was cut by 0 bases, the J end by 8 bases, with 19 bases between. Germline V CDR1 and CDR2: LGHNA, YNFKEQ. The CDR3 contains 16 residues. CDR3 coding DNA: TGTGCCAGCAGCCAAGAATATCGACAGGTTGTGGGGGGCTACACCTTC. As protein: CASSQEYRQVVGGYTF.

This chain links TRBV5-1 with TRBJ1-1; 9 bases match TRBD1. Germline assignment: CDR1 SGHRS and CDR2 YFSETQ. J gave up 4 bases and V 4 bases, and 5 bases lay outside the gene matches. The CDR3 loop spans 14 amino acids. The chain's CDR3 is CASSRTGEATEAFF. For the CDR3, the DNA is TGCGCCAGCAGCAGGACAGGGGAAGCCACTGAAGCTTTCTTT.

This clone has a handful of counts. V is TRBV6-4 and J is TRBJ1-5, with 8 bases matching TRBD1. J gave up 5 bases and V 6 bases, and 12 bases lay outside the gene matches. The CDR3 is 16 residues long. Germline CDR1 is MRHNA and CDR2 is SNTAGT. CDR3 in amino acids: CASSQKRQGTHQPQHF. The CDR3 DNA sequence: TGTGCCAGCAGCCAGAAAAGACAGGGGACCCATCAGCCCCAGCATTTT.

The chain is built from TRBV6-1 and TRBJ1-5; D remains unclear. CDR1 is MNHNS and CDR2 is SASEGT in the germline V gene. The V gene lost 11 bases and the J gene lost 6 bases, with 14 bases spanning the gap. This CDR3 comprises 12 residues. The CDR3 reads CAHAVRGQPQHF. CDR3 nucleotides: TGTGCCCATGCGGTTCGGGGTCAGCCCCAGCATTTT.

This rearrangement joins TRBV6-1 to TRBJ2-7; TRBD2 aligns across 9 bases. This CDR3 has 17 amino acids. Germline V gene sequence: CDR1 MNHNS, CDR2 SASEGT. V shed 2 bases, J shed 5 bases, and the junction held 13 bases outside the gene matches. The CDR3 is CASSERASGIKRDEQYF. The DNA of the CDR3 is TGTGCCAGCAGTGAACGGGCTAGCGGGATTAAAAGGGACGAGCAGTACTTC.

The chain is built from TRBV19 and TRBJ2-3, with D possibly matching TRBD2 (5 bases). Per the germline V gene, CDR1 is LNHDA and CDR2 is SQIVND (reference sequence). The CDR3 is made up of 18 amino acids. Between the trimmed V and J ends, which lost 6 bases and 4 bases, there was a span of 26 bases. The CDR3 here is CASRVTPGKGGRSDTQYF. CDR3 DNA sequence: TGTGCCAGTAGGGTCACTCCGGGGAAGGGCGGGCGTTCAGATACGCAGTATTTT. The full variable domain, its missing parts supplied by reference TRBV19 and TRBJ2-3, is DGGITQSPKYLFRKEGQNVTLSCEQNLNHDAMYWYRQDPGQGLRLIYYSQIVNDFQKGDIAEGYSVSREKKESFPLTVTSAQKNPTAFYLCASRVTPGKGGRSDTQYFGPGTRLTVL.

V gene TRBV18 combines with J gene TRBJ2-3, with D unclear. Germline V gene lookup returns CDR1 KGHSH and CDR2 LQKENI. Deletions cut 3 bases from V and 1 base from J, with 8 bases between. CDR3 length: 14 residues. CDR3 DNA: TGTGCCAGCTCACCTCAACTTGGCACAGATACGCAGTATTTT. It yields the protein CASSPQLGTDTQYF.

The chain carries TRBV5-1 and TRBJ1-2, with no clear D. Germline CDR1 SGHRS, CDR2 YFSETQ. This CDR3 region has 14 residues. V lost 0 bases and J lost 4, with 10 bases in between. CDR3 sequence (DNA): TGCGCCAGCAGCTTGGAGCCGGCCGGCTATGGCTACACCTTC. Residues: CASSLEPAGYGYTF.

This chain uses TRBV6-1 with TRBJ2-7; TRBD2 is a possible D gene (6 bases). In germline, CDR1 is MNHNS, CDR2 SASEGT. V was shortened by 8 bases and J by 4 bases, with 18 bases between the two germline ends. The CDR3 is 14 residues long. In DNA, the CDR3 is TGTGCCAGCCTCGGGAGCCACACCCTATACGAGCAGTACTTC. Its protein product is CASLGSHTLYEQYF.

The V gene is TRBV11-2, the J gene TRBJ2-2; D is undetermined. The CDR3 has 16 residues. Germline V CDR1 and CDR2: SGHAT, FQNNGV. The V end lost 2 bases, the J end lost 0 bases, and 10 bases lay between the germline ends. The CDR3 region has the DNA TGTGCCAGCAGCTTATTTTCCAGCACGAACACCGGGGAGCTGTTTTTT. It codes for CASSLFSSTNTGELFF.

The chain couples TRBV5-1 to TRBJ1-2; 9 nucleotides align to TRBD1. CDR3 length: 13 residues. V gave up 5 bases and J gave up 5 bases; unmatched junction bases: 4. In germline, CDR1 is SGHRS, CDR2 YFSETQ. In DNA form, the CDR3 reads TGCGCCAGCAGGCGGACAGGGGAATATGGCTACACCTTC. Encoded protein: CASRRTGEYGYTF.

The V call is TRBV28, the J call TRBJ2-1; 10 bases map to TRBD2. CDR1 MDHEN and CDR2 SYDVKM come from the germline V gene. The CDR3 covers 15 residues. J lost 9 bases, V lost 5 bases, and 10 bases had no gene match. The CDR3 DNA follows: TGTGCCAGCAGTCCCCCGGGACTAGCGATTGGTGAGCAGTTCTTC. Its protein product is CASSPPGLAIGEQFF.